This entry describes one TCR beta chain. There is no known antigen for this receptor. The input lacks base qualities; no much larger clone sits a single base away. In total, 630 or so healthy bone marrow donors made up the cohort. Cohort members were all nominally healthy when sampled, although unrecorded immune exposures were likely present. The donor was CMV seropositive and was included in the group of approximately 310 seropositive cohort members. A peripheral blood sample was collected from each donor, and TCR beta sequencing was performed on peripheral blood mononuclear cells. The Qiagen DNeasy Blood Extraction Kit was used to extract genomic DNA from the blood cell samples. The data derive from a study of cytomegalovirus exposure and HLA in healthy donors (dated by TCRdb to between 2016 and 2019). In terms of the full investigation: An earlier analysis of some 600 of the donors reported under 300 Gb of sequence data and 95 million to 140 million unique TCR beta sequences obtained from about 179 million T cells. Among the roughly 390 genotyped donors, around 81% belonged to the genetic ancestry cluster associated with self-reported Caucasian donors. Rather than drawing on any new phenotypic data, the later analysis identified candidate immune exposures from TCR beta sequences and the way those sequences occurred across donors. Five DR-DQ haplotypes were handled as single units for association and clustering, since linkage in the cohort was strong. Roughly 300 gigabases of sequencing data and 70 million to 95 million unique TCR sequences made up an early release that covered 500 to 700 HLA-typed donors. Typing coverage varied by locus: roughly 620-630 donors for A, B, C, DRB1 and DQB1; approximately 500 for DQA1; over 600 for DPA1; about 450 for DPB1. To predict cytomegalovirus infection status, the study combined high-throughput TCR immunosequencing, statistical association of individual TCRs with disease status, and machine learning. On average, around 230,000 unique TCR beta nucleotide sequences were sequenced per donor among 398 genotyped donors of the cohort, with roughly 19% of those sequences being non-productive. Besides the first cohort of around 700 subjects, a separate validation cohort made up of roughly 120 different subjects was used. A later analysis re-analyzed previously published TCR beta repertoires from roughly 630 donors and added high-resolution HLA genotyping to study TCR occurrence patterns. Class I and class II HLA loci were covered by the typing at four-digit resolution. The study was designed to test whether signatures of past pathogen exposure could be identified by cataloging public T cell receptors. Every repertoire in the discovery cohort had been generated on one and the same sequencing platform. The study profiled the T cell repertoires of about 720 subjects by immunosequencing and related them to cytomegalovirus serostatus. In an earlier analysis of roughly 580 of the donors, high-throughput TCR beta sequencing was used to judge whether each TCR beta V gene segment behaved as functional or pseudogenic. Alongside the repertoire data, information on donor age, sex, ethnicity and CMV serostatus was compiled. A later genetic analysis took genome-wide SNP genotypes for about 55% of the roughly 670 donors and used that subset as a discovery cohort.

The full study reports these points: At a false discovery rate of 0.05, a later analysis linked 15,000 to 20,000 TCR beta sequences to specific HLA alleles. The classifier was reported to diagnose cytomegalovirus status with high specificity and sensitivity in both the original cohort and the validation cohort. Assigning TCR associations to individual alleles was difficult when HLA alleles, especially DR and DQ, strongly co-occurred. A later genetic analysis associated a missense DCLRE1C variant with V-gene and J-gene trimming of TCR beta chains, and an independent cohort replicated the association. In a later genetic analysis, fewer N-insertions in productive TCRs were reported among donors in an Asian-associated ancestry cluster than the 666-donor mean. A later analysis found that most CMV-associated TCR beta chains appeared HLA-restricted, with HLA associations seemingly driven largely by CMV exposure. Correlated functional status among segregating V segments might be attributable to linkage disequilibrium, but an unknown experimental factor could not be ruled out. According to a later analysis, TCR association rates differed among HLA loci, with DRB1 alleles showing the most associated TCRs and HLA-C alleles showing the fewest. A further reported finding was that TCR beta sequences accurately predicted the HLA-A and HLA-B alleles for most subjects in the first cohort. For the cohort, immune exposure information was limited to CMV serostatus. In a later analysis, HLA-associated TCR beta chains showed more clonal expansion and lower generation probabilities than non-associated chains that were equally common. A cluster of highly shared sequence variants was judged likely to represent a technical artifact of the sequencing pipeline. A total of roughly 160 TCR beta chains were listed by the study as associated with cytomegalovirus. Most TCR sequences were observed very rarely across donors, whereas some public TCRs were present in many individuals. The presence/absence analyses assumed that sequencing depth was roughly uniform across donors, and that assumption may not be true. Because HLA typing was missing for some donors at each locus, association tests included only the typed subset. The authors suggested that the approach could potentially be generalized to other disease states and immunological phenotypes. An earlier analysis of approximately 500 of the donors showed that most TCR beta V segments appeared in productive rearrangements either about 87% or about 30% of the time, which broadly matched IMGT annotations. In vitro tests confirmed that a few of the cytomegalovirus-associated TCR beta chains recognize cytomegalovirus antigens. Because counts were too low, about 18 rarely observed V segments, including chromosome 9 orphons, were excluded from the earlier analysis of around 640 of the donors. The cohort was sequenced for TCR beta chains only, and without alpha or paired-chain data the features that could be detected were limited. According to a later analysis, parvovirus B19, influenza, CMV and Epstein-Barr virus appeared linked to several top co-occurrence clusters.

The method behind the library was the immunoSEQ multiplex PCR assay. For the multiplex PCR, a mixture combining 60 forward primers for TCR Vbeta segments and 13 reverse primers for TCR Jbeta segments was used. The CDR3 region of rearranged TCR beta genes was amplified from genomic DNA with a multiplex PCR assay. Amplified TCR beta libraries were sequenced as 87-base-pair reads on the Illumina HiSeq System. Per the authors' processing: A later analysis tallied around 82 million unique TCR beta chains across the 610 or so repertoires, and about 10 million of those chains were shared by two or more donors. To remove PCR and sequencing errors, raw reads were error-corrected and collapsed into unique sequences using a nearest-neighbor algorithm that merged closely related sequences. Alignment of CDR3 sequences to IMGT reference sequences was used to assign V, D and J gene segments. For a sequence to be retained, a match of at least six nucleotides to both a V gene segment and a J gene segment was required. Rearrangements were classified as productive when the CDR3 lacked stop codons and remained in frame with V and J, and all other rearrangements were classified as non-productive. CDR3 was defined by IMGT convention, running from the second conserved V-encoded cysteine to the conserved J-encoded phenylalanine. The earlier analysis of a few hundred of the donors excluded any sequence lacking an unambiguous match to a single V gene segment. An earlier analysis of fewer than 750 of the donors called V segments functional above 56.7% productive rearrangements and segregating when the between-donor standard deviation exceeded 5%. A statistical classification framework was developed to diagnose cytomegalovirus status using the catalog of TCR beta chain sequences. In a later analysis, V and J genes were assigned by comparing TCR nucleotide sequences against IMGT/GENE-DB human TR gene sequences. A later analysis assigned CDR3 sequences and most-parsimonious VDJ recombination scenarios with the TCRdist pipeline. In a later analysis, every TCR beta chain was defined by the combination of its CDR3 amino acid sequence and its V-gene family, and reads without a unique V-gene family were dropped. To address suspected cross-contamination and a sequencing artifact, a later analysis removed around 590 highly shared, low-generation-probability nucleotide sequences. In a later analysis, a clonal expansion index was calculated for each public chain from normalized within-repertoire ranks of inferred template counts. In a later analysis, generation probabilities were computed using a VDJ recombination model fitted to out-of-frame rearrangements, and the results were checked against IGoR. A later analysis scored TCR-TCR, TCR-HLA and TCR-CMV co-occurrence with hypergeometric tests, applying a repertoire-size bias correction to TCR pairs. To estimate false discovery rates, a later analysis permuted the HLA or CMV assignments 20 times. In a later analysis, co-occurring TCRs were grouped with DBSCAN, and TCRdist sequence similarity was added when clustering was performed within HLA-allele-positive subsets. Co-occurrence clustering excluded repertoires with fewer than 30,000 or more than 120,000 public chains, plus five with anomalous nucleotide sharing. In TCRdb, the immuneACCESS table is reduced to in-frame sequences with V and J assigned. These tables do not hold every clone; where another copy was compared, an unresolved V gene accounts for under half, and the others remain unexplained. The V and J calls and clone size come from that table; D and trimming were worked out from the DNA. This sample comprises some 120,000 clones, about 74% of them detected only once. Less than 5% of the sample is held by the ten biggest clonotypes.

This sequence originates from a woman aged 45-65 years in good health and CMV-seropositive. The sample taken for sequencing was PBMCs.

The CDR3 region has the sequence CASSPREDFYGYTF. The nucleotide sequence is TGTGCCAGCTCACCACGGGAGGACTTCTATGGCTACACCTTC. In this chain, TRBV18 is recombined with TRBJ1-2; no D segment can be confidently identified. CDR1 and CDR2 are drawn from the germline V gene: KGHSH, LQKENI. The CDR3 spans 14 residues, from the cysteine through the phenylalanine. The kept DNA is CDR3 alone, 42 bases in frame from the first base. The trim is 1 base for V and 4 bases for J, with a gap of 10 bases between the germline ends.